The 23 T cell receptor beta chains below were found in one sample sequenced in a study of blood T cell repertoires in COVID-19. Assay: immunoSEQ multiplex PCR; the TCRdb copy retains only in-frame clones and omits some. Of about 200,000 clones listed, around 86% are singletons. The sequenced sample was peripheral blood. These receptor sequences come from a man aged 30-40 years who had recovered from COVID-19.

The V call is TRBV10-3, the J call TRBJ2-1; 10 bases match TRBD1. Germline assignment: CDR1 ENHRY and CDR2 SYGVKD. The CDR3 has 12 amino acids. V lost 10 bases to trimming and J lost 8 bases; unmatched junction nucleotides: 5. Written as DNA, the CDR3 is TGTGCCACCTCGGGACAGGGGTATGAGCAGTTCTTC. Translation gives CATSGQGYEQFF.

In its sample, this clone was seen once. V and J are TRBV6-2 or TRBV6-3 and TRBJ2-3, with 8 bases lining up with TRBD2. The germline V gene encodes CDR1 MNHEY and CDR2 SVGEGT. J was trimmed by 3 bases and V by 2 bases; bases with no gene match: 10. The CDR3 totals 17 residues. The CDR3 sequence is CASSYHIMERGTDTQYF. DNA for the CDR3: TGTGCCAGCAGTTACCACATAATGGAGCGGGGGACAGATACGCAGTATTTT.

This clone was observed once. This rearrangement joins TRBV4-1 to TRBJ1-3, with D possibly being TRBD1 (6 bases). V lost 7 bases to trimming and J lost 3 bases, with 25 bases between them. Germline V gene lookup returns CDR1 MGHRA and CDR2 YSYEKL. This CDR3 is 18 amino acids long. The CDR3 sequence is CASTLTLLGGSGGNTIYF. CDR3 DNA sequence: TGCGCCAGCACCTTGACTCTCTTAGGGGGATCGGGTGGAAACACCATATATTTT.

The chain couples TRBV15 to TRBJ1-2, with 8 bases identical to TRBD1. This CDR3 is built from 16 residues. V dropped 2 bases and J dropped 4; count of bases not matched to a gene: 9. Germline CDR1 is LNHNV and CDR2 is YYDKDF (reference sequence). In DNA form, the CDR3 reads TGTGCCACCAGCAGACCAATGGACAGGGCCTTCTATGGCTACACCTTC. Translating it yields CATSRPMDRAFYGYTF.

The chain carries TRBV7-9 and TRBJ1-2; D is undetermined. The CDR3 has 11 amino acids. Germline CDR1 and CDR2: SEHNR and FQNEAQ (reference sequence). V was cut by 3 bases and J by 8 bases, with 7 bases left in between. The CDR3 bases are TGTGCCAGCAGCTTTGTAGAGGGCTACACCTTC. Translated, it gives CASSFVEGYTF.

The chain carries TRBV13 and TRBJ2-4; 12 bases match TRBD1. CDR1 and CDR2 from the germline V gene are PRHDT and FYEKMQ (reference sequence). V was clipped by 5 bases and J by 8 bases; unmatched bases: 10. The CDR3 contains 16 residues. The CDR3 coding sequence is TGTGCCAGCAGCCGCGGGACAGGGGGCGCGAGTTACATTCAGTACTTC. This encodes CASSRGTGGASYIQYF.

The V and J genes are TRBV6-2 or TRBV6-3 and TRBJ1-4; D may be TRBD1 (6 bases). Trimming removed 6 bases from V and 14 bases from J, with 16 bases in between. Germline assignment: CDR1 MNHEY and CDR2 SVGEGT. The CDR3 has 12 amino acids. For the CDR3, the DNA is TGTGCCAGCAGCGATACAGGGAGTGGTCTGTTTTTT. Translating it yields CASSDTGSGLFF.

The chain recombines TRBV5-1 with TRBJ2-1; TRBD1 matches 9 bases. The CDR3 has 15 amino acids. CDR1 is SGHRS and CDR2 is YFSETQ in the germline V gene. The ends lost 4 bases at V and 2 bases at J; junction bases unmatched: 4. CDR3 in amino acids: CASSQGQGPYNEQFF. The CDR3 region has the DNA TGCGCCAGCAGCCAGGGACAGGGACCCTACAATGAGCAGTTCTTC.

The V and J genes are TRBV19 and TRBJ1-4; D gene unclear. V was shortened by 3 bases and J by 3 bases, with 8 bases between the two germline ends. CDR3 length: 14 residues. Per germline, CDR1 LNHDA and CDR2 SQIVND (reference sequence). Here the CDR3 reads CASSIIQSNEKLFF. The CDR3 nucleotides are TGTGCCAGTAGTATTATACAGTCTAATGAAAAACTGTTTTTT.

A single count supports this clone. The rearrangement links TRBV18 to TRBJ1-5, with D uncertain. The germline CDR1 and CDR2 sequences are KGHSH and LQKENI. The CDR3 consists of 15 residues. V lost 3 bases and J lost 0, with 9 bases in between. This CDR3 is CASSPQYLSNQPQHF. In nucleotides, the CDR3 is TGTGCCAGCTCACCGCAGTACCTTAGCAATCAGCCCCAGCATTTT.

The chain is built from TRBV5-4 and TRBJ2-5, with D perhaps matching TRBD2 (5 bases). Germline lookup yields CDR1 SGHNT and CDR2 YYREEE (reference sequence). The CDR3 loop spans 17 amino acids. V lost 3 bases and J lost 6, with 24 bases in between. The DNA for the CDR3 is TGTGCCAGCAGCTCACCGACGCGGACCCCGGGGATGAAGACCCAGTACTTC. The encoded protein is CASSSPTRTPGMKTQYF.

The chain recombines TRBV10-2 with TRBJ1-2, with TRBD1 matching over 10 bases. V gave up 3 bases and J gave up 4 bases; unmatched junction bases: 2. The CDR3 is made up of 14 amino acids. Per germline, CDR1 WSHSY and CDR2 SAAADI. The CDR3 nucleotides are TGCGCCAGCAGTGATGGGACAGGGGCCTATGGCTACACCTTC. Protein product: CASSDGTGAYGYTF.

The sample holds one count of this clone. This chain links TRBV11-3 with TRBJ2-1; TRBD2 agrees at 7 bases. With V trimmed by 0 bases and J by 8 bases, 1 base remained unmatched. Germline lookup yields CDR1 SGHNT and CDR2 YENEEA. This CDR3 is built from 13 residues. CDR3 residues: CASSLEAGYEQFF. The CDR3 coding sequence is TGTGCCAGCAGCTTAGAAGCGGGGTATGAGCAGTTCTTC.

The chain carries TRBV7-2 and TRBJ1-1, with unresolved D. The CDR3 totals 11 residues. Germline CDR1 is SGHTA and CDR2 is FQGNSA. Deletions cut 5 bases from V and 3 bases from J, with 4 bases between. The CDR3 nucleotides are TGTGCCAGCAGCCCCTACACTGAAGCTTTCTTT. Translated, it gives CASSPYTEAFF.

The chain uses TRBV30 and TRBJ1-4; 9 bases line up with TRBD1. The CDR3 has 14 amino acids. V lost 3 bases, J lost 8 bases, and 7 bases stayed unmatched. CDR1 GTSNPN and CDR2 SVGIG come from the germline V gene (reference sequence). The CDR3 region is CAWSTGTGFEKLFF. DNA of the CDR3: TGTGCCTGGAGCACCGGGACAGGGTTCGAAAAACTGTTTTTT.

This sequence joins TRBV30 and TRBJ1-2; maybe TRBD1 (6 bases). V lost 3 bases and J lost 5, with 19 bases in between. CDR3 length: 15 residues. CDR1 is GTSNPN and CDR2 is SVGIG in the germline V gene (reference sequence). CDR3 in amino acids: CAWSAGRWDKYGYTF. The CDR3 bases are TGTGCCTGGAGCGCAGGAAGGTGGGACAAGTATGGCTACACCTTC.

This sequence joins TRBV10-3 and TRBJ1-2, with 8 positions matching TRBD1. The CDR3 is 16 residues long. The V segment lost 2 bases and the J segment 2 bases; nucleotides outside the gene matches: 7. The germline gives CDR1 ENHRY, CDR2 SYGVKD. CDR3 DNA: TGTGCCATCAGTGAGGGACAGGGTCTGGGGAACTATGGCTACACCTTC. The encoded protein is CAISEGQGLGNYGYTF.

V is TRBV2 and J is TRBJ1-2; TRBD1 aligns across 10 bases. Trimming at V came to 4 bases and at J to 6 bases, leaving 8 bases not matched to a gene. Germline CDR1 is SNHLY and CDR2 is FYNNEI. The CDR3 contains 15 residues. CDR3 nucleotide sequence: TGTGCCAGCAGTGGTCACGGACAGGGGGTTGATGGCTACACCTTC. Translation: CASSGHGQGVDGYTF.

The rearrangement joins TRBV6-1 to TRBJ2-7, with D possibly matching TRBD2 (5 bases). The CDR3 sequence is 15 residues long. Deletions cut 2 bases from V and 6 bases from J, with 17 bases between. The germline gives CDR1 MNHNS, CDR2 SASEGT. The DNA of the CDR3 is TGTGCCAGCAGTGAATCGGACGAGGGATGGGGCGAGCAGTACTTC. It specifies CASSESDEGWGEQYF.

This chain links TRBV11-2 with TRBJ1-4; maybe TRBD1 (6 bases). V lost 2 bases and J 8 bases, leaving 12 bases between the germline ends. The V gene's germline CDR1 is SGHAT and CDR2 FQNNGV. The CDR3 extends over 14 amino acids. The CDR3 region has the DNA TGTGCCAGCAGCTTATACAGGGTTGGCGAAAAACTGTTTTTT. The encoded protein is CASSLYRVGEKLFF.

This sequence joins TRBV7-9 and TRBJ1-2, with 11 bases identical to TRBD1. V lost 2 bases to trimming and J lost 8 bases; unmatched junction nucleotides: 13. The germline V gene has CDR1 SEHNR and CDR2 FQNEAQ (reference sequence). The CDR3 consists of 17 residues. The CDR3 DNA reads TGTGCCAGCAGCTTAAATCCTTCGTCCGGGACAGGGGGAGGCTACACCTTC. This encodes CASSLNPSSGTGGGYTF.

The V call is TRBV5-4, the J call TRBJ2-7; 7 nucleotides align to TRBD2. V lost 2 bases, J lost 2 bases, and 7 bases stayed unmatched. Germline V gene lookup returns CDR1 SGHNT and CDR2 YYREEE (reference sequence). The CDR3 has 15 residues. Here the CDR3 DNA reads TGTGCCAGCAGCTTTTCGTGGGGGGGGACCTACGAGCAGTACTTC. It is translated as CASSFSWGGTYEQYF.

This clone has a handful of counts. The chain joins TRBV2 to TRBJ1-1, with a tentative D call TRBD1 (5 bases). This CDR3 contains 13 residues. Germline V gene data show CDR1 as SNHLY and CDR2 as FYNNEI. Trimming stripped 4 bases from V and 1 base from J, with 7 bases between. CDR3 nucleotide sequence: TGTGCCAGCAGTGGACAGTGGAACACTGAAGCTTTCTTT. Translated: CASSGQWNTEAFF.